The source of this T cell receptor (beta chain) is a study of control samples from healthy donors and cancer patients (dated by TCRdb to 2018 to 2020). The library was prepared using the immunoSEQ multiplex PCR assay. What TCRdb holds here is the immuneACCESS table cut down to in-frame rearrangements. Part of the clones is not present; checked against another copy, under half of the missing clones reflect an unresolved V gene, and the others are unexplained. The sample table lists more than 100,000 clones, about 91% of them with a count of one. The ten largest clones add up to approximately 3.2% of the sample. About this clone itself: This receptor's antigen is unknown. Per-nucleotide qualities are absent, and no much larger clonotype sits a single base away.

The sequencing input was blood. The sequence was collected from a man aged 35-49 years in good health.

This receptor carries the CDR3 CASSQDIQVNTEAFF. The DNA reads as follows: TGCGCCAGCAGCCAAGATATACAGGTGAACACTGAAGCTTTCTTT. The V and J genes are TRBV4-1 and TRBJ1-1; the best D guess is TRBD1, with 5 bases matching. The cysteine opens and the phenylalanine closes a CDR3 of 15 amino acids. Only CDR3 DNA is held: 45 bases, read in frame from base 1. The junction shows trimming of 0 bases on V and 0 bases on J, plus 8 bases between the germline ends. The germline V gene gives CDR1 as MGHRA and CDR2 as YSYEKL.